Listed below are T cell receptor beta chains from one sample, sequenced in a study of PD-1 blockade in classical Hodgkin lymphoma. TCRdb's copy holds only in-frame clones and misses some; the assay was immunoSEQ multiplex PCR. The top ten hold 30% to 40% of the sample, which has roughly 12,000 clones, around 72% seen once. The sequencing here drew on peripheral blood mononuclear cells (PBMCs), taken at baseline. The receptors here all came from a human donor with classical Hodgkin lymphoma. CDR3s include the opening cysteine and the closing phenylalanine or tryptophan. D genes are given only for firm matches. Clone size is given for some rows only: seen once, a few or many times, or a class if the clone is expanded.

TGCGCCAGCAGCTTGGATGGCAATCAGCCCCAGCATTTT	CASSLDGNQPQHF	TRBJ1-5	.	.	TRBV5-1
TGTGCCAGCTCGGGACAGGTCAAGGAGCAGTACTTC	CASSGQVKEQYF	TRBJ2-7	TRBD1	once	TRBV6-6
TGTGCCAGCAGGGCACCCCTAGGGACAGGGATATCACCCCTCCACTTT	CASRAPLGTGISPLHF	TRBJ1-6	TRBD1	.	TRBV28
TGCGCCAGCAGTTCTCAGGACAGTTTCTATGGCTACACCTTC	CASSSQDSFYGYTF	TRBJ1-2	.	.	TRBV5-1
TGTGCCAGCAGCTTGAGTGCACATGGTGAAAAACTGTTTTTT	CASSLSAHGEKLFF	TRBJ1-4	.	.	TRBV5-4
TGTGCCAGTGGCAGTGGACAGTTTTCTGGGGCCAACGTCCTGACTTTC	CASGSGQFSGANVLTF	TRBJ2-6	.	.	TRBV19
TGTGCCAGCTCACCAATCGGATCGGATACGCAGTATTTT	CASSPIGSDTQYF	TRBJ2-3	.	.	TRBV18
TGTGCCAGCGGGACAGGGGTATCTGGGGCCAACGTCCTGACTTTC	CASGTGVSGANVLTF	TRBJ2-6	TRBD1	.	TRBV5-6
TGTGCCAGCAGAGCGACTAGCGGGGGGCTCTTTAACTCCTACAATGAGCAGTTCTTC	CASRATSGGLFNSYNEQFF	TRBJ2-1	TRBD2	.	TRBV4-2
TGTGCCAGCAGCAGGGTGACTAGCGGGGAGAGCTCCTACAATGAGCAGTTCTTC	CASSRVTSGESSYNEQFF	TRBJ2-1	TRBD2	.	TRBV2
TGTGCCAGCAGTGATGGAGGGGGAGTATATCAGCCCCAGCATTTT	CASSDGGGVYQPQHF	TRBJ1-5	.	.	TRBV2
TGCGCCAGCAGCTATCAGTATCAAGAGACCCAGTACTTC	CASSYQYQETQYF	TRBJ2-5	.	.	TRBV5-1
TGTGCCAGCAGCATCGCACCCGGGACAGGCCATGGGACCCAGTACTTC	CASSIAPGTGHGTQYF	TRBJ2-5	TRBD1	.	TRBV5-8
TGTGCCAGCTCACCAGGGGTGAACACTGAAGCTTTCTTT	CASSPGVNTEAFF	TRBJ1-1	.	few	TRBV18
TGTGCCAGTAGTATGACCGGGACAGGGACTGAAAAACTGTTTTTT	CASSMTGTGTEKLFF	TRBJ1-4	TRBD1	.	TRBV19
TGTGCCAGCAGTTACGGAGGGCCGACAGATACGCAGTATTTT	CASSYGGPTDTQYF	TRBJ2-3	.	.	TRBV6-6
TGTGCCAGTAGTACAGAAAGGGGGACTGAAGCTTTCTTT	CASSTERGTEAFF	TRBJ1-1	.	few	TRBV19
TGTGCCAGTAGTATACAGGGAGCGGATAATTCACCCCTCCACTTT	CASSIQGADNSPLHF	TRBJ1-6	.	.	TRBV19
TGTGCCAGCAGCTTCGGTGGCATCGGGGAGCTGTTTTTT	CASSFGGIGELFF	TRBJ2-2	.	.	TRBV7-3
TGTGCCAGCACCGCCTCACCGGGGGGGTACTATGGCTACACCTTC	CASTASPGGYYGYTF	TRBJ1-2	.	few	TRBV27
TGTGCCAGCAGCTTAGGGGGGTCGGGGCAGCCCCAGCATTTT	CASSLGGSGQPQHF	TRBJ1-5	.	.	TRBV7-2
TGTGCCAGCAGTGAACACTCCTATGGCTACACCTTC	CASSEHSYGYTF	TRBJ1-2	.	.	TRBV6-5
TGTGCCAGCACCCACCCGGGGTGGGACATGGGAACCGGGGAGCTGTTTTTT	CASTHPGWDMGTGELFF	TRBJ2-2	.	.	TRBV6-9
TGTGCCAGCAGTCTGAGTCAGGGCAACGAGCAGTACTTC	CASSLSQGNEQYF	TRBJ2-7	.	.	TRBV7-9
TGTGCCAGCAGCTTGACAGGGTCCCTCTACGGCTACACCTTC	CASSLTGSLYGYTF	TRBJ1-2	.	.	TRBV5-6
TGTGCCAGCAGTTTCTCCGGGACAGGGGGACGCGGTCAGCCCCAGCATTTT	CASSFSGTGGRGQPQHF	TRBJ1-5	TRBD1	.	TRBV28
TGTGCCAGCAGCCCCGGAGACAGCTTCCAAGAGACCCAGTACTTC	CASSPGDSFQETQYF	TRBJ2-5	.	.	TRBV7-9
TGCGCCAGCAGCTTGGAAGGGCCAGGAACCCAGCATTTT	CASSLEGPGTQHF	TRBJ1-5	.	once	TRBV5-1
TGTGCCAGCAGCTTCGGGGGGACAGGGGGCACTGGGGCCAACGTCCTGACTTTC	CASSFGGTGGTGANVLTF	TRBJ2-6	TRBD1	.	TRBV7-7
TGTGCCAGCAGTTCTGCCTTGGGGGCAGATACGCAGTATTTT	CASSSALGADTQYF	TRBJ2-3	.	.	TRBV28
TGCGCCAGCAGTGCGGGTCCTCTGGGGGATACGCAGTATTTT	CASSAGPLGDTQYF	TRBJ2-3	.	.	TRBV10-1
TGTGCCAGCAGCAAAGAGGGCACAGGGACCTATAGCAATCAGCCCCAGCATTTT	CASSKEGTGTYSNQPQHF	TRBJ1-5	.	once	TRBV21-1
TGTGCCAGCAGCTTATCAGGCTCTGGGGCCAACGTCCTGACTTTC	CASSLSGSGANVLTF	TRBJ2-6	.	.	TRBV7-2
TGTGCCAGCTCACCTCTAGCGGGGCACCAAGAGACCCAGTACTTC	CASSPLAGHQETQYF	TRBJ2-5	TRBD2	.	TRBV18
TGTGCCAGCAGTCCGGGACAGGGCCAGCCCCAGCATTTT	CASSPGQGQPQHF	TRBJ1-5	TRBD1	few	TRBV6-5
TGTGCCAGCAGTGCGCAGGGGAACACCGGGGAGCTGTTTTTT	CASSAQGNTGELFF	TRBJ2-2	.	medium-sized	TRBV2
TGTGCCAGCAGCCCAGCGGAAGGGTTGAACACTGAAGCTTTCTTT	CASSPAEGLNTEAFF	TRBJ1-1	.	.	TRBV7-2
TGTGCCAGCAGCTTCATCGGAAACTATGGCTACACCTTC	CASSFIGNYGYTF	TRBJ1-2	.	large	TRBV5-4
TGTGCCAGCAGCCCCCGGGGGGGACCCTCGAAAGAGACCCAGTACTTC	CASSPRGGPSKETQYF	TRBJ2-5	TRBD2	few	TRBV5-4
TGTGCCAGCAGCTTAGTTCAGGACTCTTCCTACGAGCAGTACTTC	CASSLVQDSSYEQYF	TRBJ2-7	.	.	TRBV7-3
TGTGCCAGCAGCTTGTATGAAATAGCGGGGCCTTACAATGAGCAGTTCTTC	CASSLYEIAGPYNEQFF	TRBJ2-1	TRBD2	.	TRBV11-2
TGTGCCAGCAGTCAAGGGAGGGAGACCCAGTACTTC	CASSQGRETQYF	TRBJ2-5	.	.	TRBV6-5
TGTGCCAGCAGCGCGGGGACTACCCACGACAATGAGCAGTTCTTC	CASSAGTTHDNEQFF	TRBJ2-1	TRBD2	.	TRBV5-4
TGTGCCAGCAAAGGGGGCGACACCGCGGGCACCGGGGAGCTGTTTTTT	CASKGGDTAGTGELFF	TRBJ2-2	TRBD1	.	TRBV28
TGTGCCAGCAGCCGGGCGGCGGGTGAAAAACTGTTTTTT	CASSRAAGEKLFF	TRBJ1-4	.	.	TRBV6-6
TGTGCCAGCAGCGCAAACCCACGGACTAGCGGGCAAGAGACCCAGTACTTC	CASSANPRTSGQETQYF	TRBJ2-5	TRBD2	.	TRBV9
TGCGCCAGCAGCCAACACAGGGGGGAGGATTCACCCCTCCACTTT	CASSQHRGEDSPLHF	TRBJ1-6	TRBD1	.	TRBV4-3